Described below is a single T cell receptor beta chain sequence and its context. V was cut by 5 bases and J by 8 bases, with 19 bases left in between. CDR1 SGHTA and CDR2 FQGNSA come from the germline V gene. This CDR3 region has 15 residues. These data belong to a study of beta chain features in type 1 diabetes. Cells sorted by CD45RO/CCR7/CD25/CD127/CD95/CD27 comprised CD4+ naive, central memory, regulatory and stem cell-like memory cells. All of the isolated RNA was reverse transcribed, so expressed TCRB transcripts were sequenced. Produced via immunoSEQ multiplex PCR; TCRdb's table is partial and in-frame only. In the table there are around 160,000 clones, roughly 53% of which are singletons.

The TCR comes from a man younger than 30 in good health. V and J are TRBV7-2 and TRBJ2-1; TRBD2 might be the D (6 bases). Source material: Tregs from blood. The CDR3 spells CASSQGPPPGDEQFF. CDR3 nucleotides: TGTGCCAGCAGCCAGGGACCCCCGCCGGGAGATGAGCAGTTCTTC.